This T cell receptor beta chain was documented in a study of Graves' ophthalmopathy and Graves' hyperthyroidism listed by TCRdb under 2018. In the study overall: Hyperthyroidism was considered stable if no progression to ophthalmopathy occurred within 18 months of follow-up. The study used TCR beta repertoire signatures to distinguish Graves' ophthalmopathy from Graves' hyperthyroidism and to predict progression to ophthalmopathy. In total, 135 blood samples were TCR-sequenced: approximately 42 ophthalmopathy, some 72 hyperthyroidism and some 17 hyperthyroidism-to-ophthalmopathy patients. A discovery set of 100 patients (43 ophthalmopathy, approximately 58 stable hyperthyroidism) was enrolled to explore V-J signatures distinguishing ophthalmopathy from hyperthyroidism. The independent validation cohort included 18 hyperthyroidism patients plus 17 patients who later progressed from hyperthyroidism to ophthalmopathy. T-cell repertoires of thyroid tissue and blood were compared in more than 5 hyperthyroidism patients. Following sampling, methimazole starting at 30 mg daily was administered to hyperthyroidism patients, and high-dose intravenous methylprednisolone was administered to ophthalmopathy patients.

Hyperthyroidism patients were newly diagnosed, were aged 18 to 65 years, and had a disease duration under 2 months. Anyone with other autoimmune diseases, uncontrolled infections, pregnancy or lactation was excluded from the study. Diagnosis relied on clinical symptoms, serum thyroxine, TRAb, thyroid ultrasound and orbital computed tomography. Total RNA was extracted with Trizol reagent and quality-checked on an Agilent 2100 Bioanalyzer. TCR beta CDR3 regions were amplified from RNA transcripts for repertoire sequencing. The first round of RT-PCR was done with HTBI primers and the Qiagen OneStep RT-PCR kit, and was followed by a second round of multiplex PCR, then size selection and purification. The libraries underwent paired-end sequencing with 100 bp reads on an Illumina HiSeq2000. The study's processing was this. Reads were processed with SOAPnuke, discarding reads with adapters, uncalled bases, mean Phred below 15, or no exact constant-primer or identifier match. COPE v1.2.5 was used to merge high-quality paired reads. Each unique nucleotide sequence was defined as a clonotype, and clonotypes were aligned to IMGT TRB V, D and J references with MiTCR v1.1. The analysis was limited to V-J combinations with a frequency above 0.0001, which together covered 99.2% of repertoires. A TCR clonal expansion and chaos score per V-J combination was defined as the ratio of F50 clonal expansion to chaos observed in the TCRdist matrix. Welch's t-statistics and random forest were used to reduce the features to approximately 13 V-J combinations, which were then used as input to a naive Bayes classifier. Thyroid-blood repertoire similarity was quantified with the Morisita-Horn index. The raw public data were reprocessed by TCRdb itself: fastp quality trimming at Q25, MiXCR clonotype calling, in-frame beta chains only. CDR3 protein duplicates are merged, each entry listing the most common genes and DNA. What appears here as the V and J calls and clone size reflects TCRdb's work, not the paper's. In this sample the table shows 900,000 to 1,200,000 distinct CDR3 sequences, roughly 35% of which occur a single time. Roughly 10% of the sample goes to the ten largest clones.

About this clonotype itself: Its antigen is currently not known. No per-base quality is available; no much larger clone lies one base away.

Spanning cysteine to phenylalanine, the CDR3 consists of 14 amino acids. The only DNA kept is the CDR3, 42 bases in frame from the first base. V trim: 3 bases; J trim: 3 bases; unmatched bases: 5. Via the germline V gene (reference sequence), CDR1 is SGHNT and CDR2 YYREEE. Broader findings and caveats from the paper: In cross-validation, the 13-signature model distinguished ophthalmopathy from stable hyperthyroidism with approximately 90% sensitivity and roughly 81% specificity, while in the test set the corresponding values were about 80% and 75%. Most expanded thyroid clonotypes with a frequency above 0.001 also appeared in blood, which suggests that blood repertoires may reflect the immune response in the thyroid. In validation, the model predicted ophthalmopathy progression with about 64% sensitivity and roughly 72% specificity; roughly 12 predicted patients were CT-confirmed with GO in a median of approximately 6.5 months. Sample size was not predetermined statistically, and investigators were not blinded to group allocation.

Sequencing input: peripheral blood or thyroid tissue (not recorded which). The origin of this receptor is an adult man with Graves' hyperthyroidism. The sequence is built from TRBV5-4 and TRBJ1-1, and 7 junction bases match TRBD1. The CDR3 in this case is CASSWTGGDTEAFF. The nucleotide sequence reads TGTGCCAGCAGCTGGACAGGTGGGGACACTGAAGCTTTCTTT.